This T cell receptor (beta chain) was obtained from a study of blood T cell repertoires in COVID-19. Grouping used clinical history reported by participants in a survey and questionnaire. A COVID-19 case had been met by exposed participants during the 2 weeks before study entry. Germline CDR1 reads SNHLY; CDR2 reads FYNNEI. Trimming left V 6 bases short and J 0 bases short, with 11 bases between. This CDR3 is built from 14 residues. Libraries were prepared by immunoSEQ multiplex PCR; TCRdb keeps only in-frame clonotypes and omits some of them. The data show roughly 230,000 clones, 70% to 90% seen once.

The rearrangement uses TRBV2 and TRBJ1-1, with D unresolved. This TCR came from a woman aged 50 to 65 who had been exposed to COVID-19. The sequencing input was PBMCs or T cells enriched from blood (not recorded which). CDR3 sequence: CASSFGLMNTEAFF. Written as DNA, the CDR3 is TGTGCCAGCAGCTTTGGACTGATGAACACTGAAGCTTTCTTT. Variable domain in full (rest from reference TRBV2 and TRBJ1-1): EPEVTQTPSHQVTQMGQEVILRCVPISNHLYFYWYRQILGQKVEFLVSFYNNEISEKSEIFDDQFSVERPDGSNFTLKIRSTKLEDSAMYFCASSFGLMNTEAFFGQGTRLTVV.